This T cell receptor beta chain comes out of a study of blood T cell repertoires in COVID-19. For the study at large: Sites in the United States, Italy and Spain provided acute and convalescent COVID-19 samples.

CDR3 length: 16 residues. V shed 5 bases and J 6 bases; nucleotides not matched to a gene: 10. CDR1 SGHRS and CDR2 YFSETQ come from the germline V gene. Recruitment covered about two dozen US areas and drew participants whose ages spanned about 18 to 100 years. Recovered Cohort 3 donors showed two negative PCRs, clearance, or symptom resolution. As processed by the authors: Amplification from reference gene primers served as the basis for estimated nucleated cell counts. The method was immunoSEQ multiplex PCR; TCRdb's version includes in-frame clones alone and lacks a portion of them. V, J and clone size reflect that table, while D and trimming were determined from the DNA. The data hold 200,000 or so clones, with around 90% observed a single time.

The sequence derives from a man aged 30 to 39 who had recovered from COVID-19. Sequencing input: PBMCs or T cells enriched from blood (not recorded which). The chain employs TRBV5-1 and TRBJ2-7; 14 bases are shared with TRBD2. Here the CDR3 reads CASSSGTSGRPSEQYF. The CDR3 coding sequence is TGCGCCAGCAGTTCAGGGACTAGCGGGAGACCCTCCGAGCAGTACTTC.